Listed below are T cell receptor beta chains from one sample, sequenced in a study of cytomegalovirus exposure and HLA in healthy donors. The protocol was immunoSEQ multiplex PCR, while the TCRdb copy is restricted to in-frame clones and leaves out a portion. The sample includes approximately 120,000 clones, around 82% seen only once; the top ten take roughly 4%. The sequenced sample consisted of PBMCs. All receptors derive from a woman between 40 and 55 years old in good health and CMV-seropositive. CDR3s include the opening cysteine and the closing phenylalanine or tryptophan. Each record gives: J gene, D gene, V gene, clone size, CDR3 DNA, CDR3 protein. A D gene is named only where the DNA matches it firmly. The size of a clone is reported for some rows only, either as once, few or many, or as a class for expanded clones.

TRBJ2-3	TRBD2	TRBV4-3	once	TGCGCCAGCAGCCAAAGACTAGCGGGACGTACAAGCACAGATACGCAGTATTTT	CASSQRLAGRTSTDTQYF
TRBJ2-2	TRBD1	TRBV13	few	TGTGCCAGCAGCTTAACGGGCGGGACAGGGGGCTCCGAGACGAACACCGGGGAGCTGTTTTTT	CASSLTGGTGGSETNTGELFF
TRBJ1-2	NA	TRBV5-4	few	TGTGCCAGCAGCCCTGGACACCAAATCTATGGCTACACCTTC	CASSPGHQIYGYTF
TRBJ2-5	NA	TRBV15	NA	TGTGCCACCAGCAGAGATGCGGGAAACGGAGAGACCCAGTACTTC	CATSRDAGNGETQYF
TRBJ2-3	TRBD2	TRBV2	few	TGTGCCAGCCTTCTGAGCGGGAGCCTGGCAGATACGCAGTATTTT	CASLLSGSLADTQYF
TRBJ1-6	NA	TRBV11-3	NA	TGTGCCAGCAGCGGGGAGCGGGCATCCGTCAATTCACCCCTCCACTTT	CASSGERASVNSPLHF
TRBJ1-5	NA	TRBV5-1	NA	TGCGCCAGCAGCTTGGGACAACAGAATCAGCCCCAGCATTTT	CASSLGQQNQPQHF
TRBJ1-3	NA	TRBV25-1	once	TGTGCCAGCAGTGATACATATAGGCCAGGGAAAGGAAACACCATATATTTT	CASSDTYRPGKGNTIYF
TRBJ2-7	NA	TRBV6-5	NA	TGTGCCAGCAGCCGGGGGAGGCACTCCTACGAGCAGTACTTC	CASSRGRHSYEQYF
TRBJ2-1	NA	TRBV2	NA	TGTGCCAGCAGGGGCGGGGTCCACAATGAGCAGTTCTTC	CASRGGVHNEQFF
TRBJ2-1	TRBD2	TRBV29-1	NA	TGCAGCGTTGAAGGGAGCGGGAGGACCGACAATGAGCAGTTCTTC	CSVEGSGRTDNEQFF
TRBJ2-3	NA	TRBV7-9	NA	TGTGCCAGCAGCTTAGGGGGGGCAGATACGCAGTATTTT	CASSLGGADTQYF
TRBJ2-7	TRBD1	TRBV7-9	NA	TGTGCCAGCAGCAAGGGACAGTCCTACGAGCAGTACTTC	CASSKGQSYEQYF
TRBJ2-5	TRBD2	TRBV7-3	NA	TGTGCCAGCAGCCCCGTGGGGAGGGTCGGCGAGACCCAGTACTTC	CASSPVGRVGETQYF
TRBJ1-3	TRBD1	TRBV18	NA	TGTGCCAGCTCACCTCTCGGGACAGGTGGGGTCTCTGGAAACACCATATATTTT	CASSPLGTGGVSGNTIYF
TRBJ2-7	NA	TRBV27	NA	TGTGCCAGCAGTGTTACAGGGTTTCCCTACGAGCAGTACTTC	CASSVTGFPYEQYF
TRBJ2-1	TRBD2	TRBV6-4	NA	TGTGCCAGCAGTGACTCGACTAGCGGCTACAATGAGCAGTTCTTC	CASSDSTSGYNEQFF
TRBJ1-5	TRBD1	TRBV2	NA	TGTGCCAGCAGTACCATCGACAGGGGGCATCAGCCCCAGCATTTT	CASSTIDRGHQPQHF
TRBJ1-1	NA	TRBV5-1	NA	TGCGCCAGCAGCTTGAATCAGAACACTGAAGCTTTCTTT	CASSLNQNTEAFF
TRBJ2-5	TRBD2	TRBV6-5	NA	TGTGCCAGCGAGACTAGCGATAAAGAGACCCAGTACTTC	CASETSDKETQYF
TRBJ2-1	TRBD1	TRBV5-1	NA	TGCGCCAGCAGCAGGGGACAGGAGGATGAGCAGTTCTTC	CASSRGQEDEQFF
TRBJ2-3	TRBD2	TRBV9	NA	TGTGCCAGCAGCCGACTAGCGGCAGATACGCAGTATTTT	CASSRLAADTQYF
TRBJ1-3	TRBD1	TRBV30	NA	TGTGCCTGGAGTCAGGGGGCTGGAAACACCATATATTTT	CAWSQGAGNTIYF
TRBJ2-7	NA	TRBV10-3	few	TGTGCCATCAGTGGTTCAGATTCCTACGAGCAGTACTTC	CAISGSDSYEQYF
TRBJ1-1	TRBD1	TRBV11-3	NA	TGTGCCAGCAGCTTAGGTGGTTGGACAGGCCGGATAGGCACTGAAGCTTTCTTT	CASSLGGWTGRIGTEAFF
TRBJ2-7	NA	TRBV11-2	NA	TGTGCCAGCAGCTTTCCTCGGGATTCCGAGCAGTACTTC	CASSFPRDSEQYF